The 29 T cell receptor beta chains below were found in one sample sequenced in a study of control samples from healthy donors and cancer patients. TCRdb keeps only in-frame clones here, not all; method: immunoSEQ multiplex PCR. The table lists 140,000 or so clones, about 91% of them singletons. Sequences were obtained from blood. These TCRs come from a man between 25 and 39 years old in good health.

The chain has TRBV28 and TRBJ1-2; TRBD1 is a possible D gene (5 bases). Germline CDR1 reads MDHEN; CDR2 reads SYDVKM. The CDR3 totals 12 residues. V was pared by 5 bases and J by 6 bases, with 10 bases between. The CDR3, as DNA: TGTGCCAGCAGTAATCAGGGAGATGGCTACACCTTC. It codes for CASSNQGDGYTF.

The J gene is TRBJ2-3, the V gene TRBV6-6; 13 positions match TRBD2. V shed 5 bases, J shed 5 bases, and the junction held 7 bases outside the gene matches. This CDR3 has 16 amino acids. Germline V gene data show CDR1 as MNHNY and CDR2 as SVGAGI (reference sequence). This chain's CDR3 is CASSGTSGGAEDTQYF. CDR3 coding DNA: TGTGCCAGCAGTGGTACTAGCGGGGGGGCCGAAGATACGCAGTATTTT.

The gene calls are TRBV3-1 (or the pseudogene TRBV3-2) and TRBJ2-3; 7 bases are shared with TRBD2. Looked up from germline, CDR1 is LGHDT and CDR2 is YNNKEL (reference sequence). V lost 1 base, J lost 2 bases, and 12 bases stayed unmatched. The CDR3 consists of 18 residues. This CDR3 reads CASSQGLSSGPYTDTQYF. The CDR3 DNA sequence: TGTGCCAGCAGCCAAGGGTTGTCTAGCGGTCCCTACACAGATACGCAGTATTTT.

The chain combines TRBV7-2 with TRBJ1-6; D is uncertain. Trimming shortened V by 1 base and J by 6 bases, and 4 bases separated the two germline ends. This CDR3 region has 13 residues. Germline lookup yields CDR1 SGHTA and CDR2 FQGNSA. The DNA of the CDR3 is TGTGCCAGCAGCTTAGGGGGTAATTCACCCCTCCACTTT. This encodes CASSLGGNSPLHF.

The chain recombines TRBV28 with TRBJ1-1; D is perhaps TRBD1 (6 bases). This CDR3 comprises 14 residues. The germline gives CDR1 MDHEN, CDR2 SYDVKM. With 6 bases removed from V and 6 bases from J, the gap between germline ends came to 17 bases. This CDR3 reads CASRSQQGGAEAFF. For the CDR3, the DNA is TGTGCCAGCAGAAGCCAACAGGGAGGAGCTGAAGCTTTCTTT.

The rearrangement joins TRBV10-2 to TRBJ2-7; D gene ambiguous. The V gene lost 0 bases and the J gene lost 3 bases, with 6 bases spanning the gap. The CDR3 runs to 13 residues. Germline lookup yields CDR1 WSHSY and CDR2 SAAADI. CDR3 DNA: TGCGCCAGCAGTGAGTCCAGCCTCTACGAGCAGTACTTC. Translated, it gives CASSESSLYEQYF.

This chain connects TRBV27 to TRBJ1-1, with D possibly being TRBD1 (6 bases). Germline CDR1 is MNHEY and CDR2 is SMNVEV (reference sequence). The CDR3 is 14 amino acids. V was pared by 4 bases and J by 3 bases, with 12 bases between. CDR3 nucleotide sequence: TGTGCCAGCAGTTCTCGGGGGGCGGACACTGAAGCTTTCTTT. It translates to CASSSRGADTEAFF.

The chain uses TRBV7-9 and TRBJ2-7, with a possible D match to TRBD1 (6 bases). This CDR3 spans 14 amino acids. From germline, CDR1 is SEHNR and CDR2 FQNEAQ (reference sequence). V dropped 9 bases and J dropped 0 bases, with 15 bases sitting between them. This CDR3 is CASQGGGYSYEQYF. The DNA of the CDR3 is TGTGCCAGTCAGGGTGGGGGCTACTCCTACGAGCAGTACTTC.

The gene calls are TRBV29-1 and TRBJ2-7, with D unclear. Per germline, CDR1 SQVTM and CDR2 ANQGSEA. V dropped 0 bases and J dropped 2 bases, with 11 bases sitting between them. The CDR3 covers 14 residues. The chain's CDR3 is CSVEDRSSPYEQYF. The CDR3, as DNA: TGCAGCGTTGAAGATCGAAGCTCCCCCTACGAGCAGTACTTC.

In nucleotides, the CDR3 is TGTGCCAGCAGTCCACGGACAGGGTTTAATGAAAAACTGTTTTTT. It codes for CASSPRTGFNEKLFF. The rearrangement joins TRBV27 to TRBJ1-4, with TRBD1 matching 8 bases. The CDR3 runs to 15 residues. CDR1 is MNHEY, CDR2 SMNVEV, per germline (reference sequence). The V segment lost 5 bases and the J segment 4 bases; nucleotides outside the gene matches: 6.

The V call is TRBV25-1, the J call TRBJ1-1, with 12 bases lining up with TRBD1. V gave up 8 bases and J gave up 5 bases; unmatched junction bases: 9. Per the germline V gene, CDR1 is MGHDK and CDR2 is SYGVNS. This CDR3 has 15 amino acids. The CDR3 here is CASYSGTGGLTEAFF. The CDR3 DNA follows: TGTGCCAGCTATTCCGGGACAGGGGGCTTAACTGAAGCTTTCTTT.

The rearrangement uses TRBV6-6 and TRBJ1-5; D not certain. Germline CDR1 and CDR2: MNHNY and SVGAGI (reference sequence). Trimming shortened V by 2 bases and J by 0 bases, and 8 bases separated the two germline ends. CDR3 length: 15 amino acids. In DNA, the CDR3 is TGTGCCAGCAGTTACGGACGTTATAGCAATCAGCCCCAGCATTTT. Translating it yields CASSYGRYSNQPQHF.

This sequence joins TRBV6-5 and TRBJ1-3; D unresolved. CDR3 length equals 13 residues. The V end was cut by 9 bases, the J end by 0 bases, with 9 bases between. Germline V gene data show CDR1 as MNHEY and CDR2 as SVGAGI. The CDR3 here is CARVGSSGNTIYF. The CDR3 region has the DNA TGTGCCAGGGTGGGGAGCTCTGGAAACACCATATATTTT.

This clone came up once. V usage is TRBV12-3 or TRBV12-4 and J usage is TRBJ2-7; 8 bases align to TRBD1. The CDR3 covers 12 residues. The ends lost 7 bases at V and 6 bases at J; junction bases unmatched: 5. This chain's CDR3 is CASTLGQVEQYF. The CDR3 nucleotides are TGTGCCAGCACCTTGGGACAGGTCGAGCAGTACTTC.

The chain recombines TRBV3-1 (or the pseudogene TRBV3-2) with TRBJ2-7, with 8 positions matching TRBD2. The germline V gene encodes CDR1 LGHDT and CDR2 YNNKEL (reference sequence). The V and J ends lost 4 bases and 8 bases, in that order; junction bases with no gene match: 7. The CDR3 contains 13 residues. This chain's CDR3 is CASSPGGPGQQYF. The CDR3 DNA reads as TGTGCCAGCAGCCCGGGGGGGCCCGGTCAGCAGTACTTC.

The chain is built from TRBV10-3 and TRBJ1-5; possible D gene TRBD1, 5 bases. Germline loops: CDR1 ENHRY, CDR2 SYGVKD. This CDR3 is built from 15 residues. With 10 bases removed from V and 1 base from J, the gap between germline ends came to 17 bases. CDR3 protein: CATQGETGSNQPQHF. The DNA of the CDR3 is TGTGCCACCCAGGGTGAAACAGGAAGCAATCAGCCCCAGCATTTT.

The chain employs TRBV19 and TRBJ1-4; D is perhaps TRBD1 (5 bases). Germline CDR1 is LNHDA and CDR2 is SQIVND (reference sequence). V lost 7 bases and J lost 1, with 13 bases in between. This CDR3 is built from 15 residues. CDR3 nucleotides: TGTGCCAGTACTCTAGCGGGGGGAACTAATGAAAAACTGTTTTTT. Protein product: CASTLAGGTNEKLFF.

The chain couples TRBV12-3 or TRBV12-4 to TRBJ1-5; no definite D call. Trimming left V 4 bases short and J 7 bases short, with 8 bases between. The CDR3 is 12 amino acids. The CDR3 region has the DNA TGTGCCAGCAGTTCTGCCACCCAGCCCCAGCATTTT. This encodes CASSSATQPQHF.

The chain combines TRBV2 with TRBJ1-6; D gene ambiguous. The CDR3 is 14 amino acids. V was shortened by 7 bases and J by 7 bases, with 14 bases between the two germline ends. Germline V gives CDR1 SNHLY, CDR2 FYNNEI. The CDR3 DNA reads as TGTGCCAGCAATGGACCGGGTTGGAATTCACCCCTCCACTTT. It codes for CASNGPGWNSPLHF.

The rearrangement joins TRBV5-1 to TRBJ2-7; D not resolved. CDR3 size: 15 residues. CDR1 SGHRS and CDR2 YFSETQ come from the germline V gene. V was shortened by 0 bases and J by 1 base, with 11 bases between the two germline ends. The CDR3 sequence: CASSLDLGRSYEQYF. In DNA form, the CDR3 reads TGCGCCAGCAGCTTGGACCTGGGAAGGTCCTACGAGCAGTACTTC.

This chain links TRBV3-1 (or the pseudogene TRBV3-2) with TRBJ2-1; D is possibly TRBD2 (6 bases). This CDR3 has 14 residues. V lost 3 bases and J 2 bases, leaving 8 bases between the germline ends. Germline V gives CDR1 LGHDT, CDR2 YNNKEL (reference sequence). CDR3 sequence reads: CASSQGGPYNEQFF. The CDR3 DNA follows: TGTGCCAGCAGCCAGGGGGGACCCTACAATGAGCAGTTCTTC.

The V call is TRBV10-3, the J call TRBJ2-7; possibly TRBD2 for D (6 bases). CDR3 length: 14 residues. V dropped 3 bases and J dropped 5 bases, with 14 bases sitting between them. Germline V gene sequence: CDR1 ENHRY, CDR2 SYGVKD. This CDR3 is CAISDGGPRDEQYF. The CDR3 DNA reads as TGTGCCATCAGTGACGGAGGGCCTAGAGACGAGCAGTACTTC.

V and J are TRBV6-5 and TRBJ1-2, with unresolved D. The ends were cut back, 0 bases at V and 3 bases at J, with 11 bases in the middle. Germline V gene lookup returns CDR1 MNHEY and CDR2 SVGAGI. The CDR3 totals 15 residues. The CDR3 region is CASSYSGREDYGYTF. CDR3 DNA: TGTGCCAGCAGTTACTCAGGGAGAGAGGACTATGGCTACACCTTC.

This chain links TRBV5-1 with TRBJ2-1; D is uncertain. This CDR3 has 14 amino acids. The germline V gene encodes CDR1 SGHRS and CDR2 YFSETQ. Trimming shortened V by 5 bases and J by 1 base, and 10 bases separated the two germline ends. The CDR3 nucleotides are TGCGCCAGCAGTTCGATAGAGTCCTACAATGAGCAGTTCTTC. Protein: CASSSIESYNEQFF.

The table lists this clone with a count of one. The chain has TRBV25-1 and TRBJ1-2; tentatively, D is TRBD1 (6 bases). Per the germline V gene, CDR1 is MGHDK and CDR2 is SYGVNS. The length of the CDR3 is 16 residues. Trimming shortened V by 8 bases and J by 0 bases, and 19 bases separated the two germline ends. CDR3 DNA sequence: TGTGCCAGCTCTTCGAGCGGACAGCCAGCTAACTATGGCTACACCTTC. Residues: CASSSSGQPANYGYTF.

The V call is TRBV9, the J call TRBJ2-7, with D hard to call. The germline CDR1 and CDR2 sequences are SGDLS and YYNGEE. Deletions cut 0 bases from V and 0 bases from J, with 4 bases between. The CDR3 contains 13 residues. CDR3 amino acids: CASSVVPSYEQYF. The CDR3, as DNA: TGTGCCAGCAGCGTAGTCCCCTCCTACGAGCAGTACTTC.

This sequence joins TRBV7-9 and TRBJ1-2; TRBD1 is a possible D gene (6 bases). The germline CDR1 and CDR2 sequences are SEHNR and FQNEAQ (reference sequence). Trimming took 5 bases from V and 8 from J, leaving 24 bases between them. This CDR3 region has 16 residues. The CDR3 DNA reads TGTGCCAGCAGCCCCTTGGTGACAGGCCCTACAAGCGGCTACACCTTC. Amino acid sequence: CASSPLVTGPTSGYTF.

V is TRBV19 and J is TRBJ1-5; D call uncertain. The CDR3 sequence is 15 residues long. Deletions cut 5 bases from V and 2 bases from J, with 13 bases between. Germline V CDR1 and CDR2: LNHDA, SQIVND (reference sequence). The CDR3 loop is CASSEWARGNQPQHF. The CDR3 nucleotides read TGTGCCAGTAGTGAGTGGGCTCGGGGCAATCAGCCCCAGCATTTT.

The rearrangement links TRBV20-1 to TRBJ1-2; D is undetermined. Trimming cost V 5 bases and J 11 bases, with 9 bases left between them. CDR1 and CDR2 from the germline V gene are DFQATT and SNEGSKA (reference sequence). CDR3 length: 9 residues. The CDR3: CSAPPGYTF. The DNA for the CDR3 is TGCAGTGCTCCTCCCGGGTACACCTTC.